A selection of T cell receptor beta chains follows, all from one sample in a study of blood T cells in healthy people across ages. MiXCR, run by TCRdb on the 5' RACE reads, gives a single entry per CDR3 protein. The top ten clones hold about 11% of a sample with 1.5 million to 2 million distinct CDR3 sequences, around 35% of them seen once. Material for sequencing was blood. These receptors were taken from a woman in her 30s in good health. Each CDR3 is given with its conserved first and last residue. D genes are given only for firm matches. Size is stated for part of the rows, as once, few or many counts, or as a class when the clone is expanded.

abundance	v_gene	j_gene	d_gene	CDR3nt	CDR3aa
few	TRBV5-5	TRBJ2-6	TRBD1	TGTGCCAGCAGCGTCCCGGGACAGGGTTTGCCTGGGGCCAACGTCCTGACTTTC	CASSVPGQGLPGANVLTF
few	TRBV9	TRBJ2-7	.	TGTGCCAGCAGCGCCCCTGAGGGGGGGTCTAGCTACGAGCAGTACTTC	CASSAPEGGSSYEQYF
few	TRBV5-1	TRBJ2-1	TRBD2	TGCGCCAGCAGCTTAATAGCGGGGGCCTCCTACAATGAGCAGTTCTTC	CASSLIAGASYNEQFF
few	TRBV14	TRBJ2-5	.	TGTGCCAGCAGCCAAGGAGGGTCCACCGAGACCCAGTACTTC	CASSQGGSTETQYF
.	TRBV27	TRBJ2-6	.	TGTGCCAGCAGTACCCAACGACCGGTCCGCTCTGGGGCCAACGTCCTGACTTTC	CASSTQRPVRSGANVLTF
few	TRBV7-3	TRBJ2-3	.	TGTGCCAGCAGCTTAATGAGTGGGTCCACAGATACGCAGTATTTT	CASSLMSGSTDTQYF
few	TRBV10-1	TRBJ2-3	.	TGCGCCAGCAGCCTCTCAAGAGAGACTAGCACAGATACGCAGTATTTT	CASSLSRETSTDTQYF
few	TRBV9	TRBJ2-3	TRBD2	TGTGCCAGCAGCTTACGACTAGCGGGAGTAGCCTCGCAGTATTTT	CASSLRLAGVASQYF
.	TRBV6-1	TRBJ1-5	TRBD1	TGTGCCAGCACGGGACAGGGGGCAATTAATCAGCCCCAGCATTTT	CASTGQGAINQPQHF
.	TRBV12-3/TRBV12-4	TRBJ2-7	.	TGTGCCAGCGCGTTTTCAAGGTCCTACGAGCAGTACTTC	CASAFSRSYEQYF
few	TRBV4-2	TRBJ2-7	.	TGTCCCAGCAGCCCCGGGCGTAGCCTTTACGAGCAGTACTTC	CPSSPGRSLYEQYF
few	TRBV9	TRBJ2-5	.	TGTGCCAGCAGCGTAGCGGGTGGGGTCGAAGAGACCCAGTACTTC	CASSVAGGVEETQYF
few	TRBV5-1	TRBJ2-1	.	TGCGCCAGCAGCCCCTTCGCGGAGGCAAGCTCCTACAATGAGCAGTTCTTC	CASSPFAEASSYNEQFF
few	TRBV7-2	TRBJ2-3	.	TGTGCCAGCAGCTTAGTCAGGATAGCAGATACGCAGTATTTT	CASSLVRIADTQYF
many	TRBV29-1	TRBJ2-7	.	TGCAGCGTTGTATCGCCAGGGGCCTACGAGCAGTACTTC	CSVVSPGAYEQYF
.	TRBV10-3	TRBJ1-2	.	TGTGCCATCAGTGATCTGACATTGCAGGTTGACTATGGCTACACCTTC	CAISDLTLQVDYGYTF
.	TRBV29-1	TRBJ1-1	TRBD1	TGCAGCGTCAATGGGGGACAGGGGGTCGTAAGCACTGAAGCTTTCTTT	CSVNGGQGVVSTEAFF
few	TRBV15	TRBJ1-5	.	TGTGCCACCAGCGGGAGTGGGCCCCAGCATTTT	CATSGSGPQHF
.	TRBV7-8	TRBJ2-2	TRBD1	TGTGCCAGCAGCTTAGAGGACAGGCAAAACACCGGGGAGCTGTTTTTT	CASSLEDRQNTGELFF
few	TRBV9	TRBJ1-2	.	TGTGCCAGCAGCAAAACAGGGAACTATGGCTACACCTTC	CASSKTGNYGYTF
.	TRBV19	TRBJ2-3	TRBD2	TGTGCCACCGGTGAGCGGGGGGGCGGAGATACGCAGTATTTT	CATGERGGGDTQYF
.	TRBV4-1	TRBJ2-4	.	TGCGCCAGCAGCCAAGATATACGAGAGCTTCTGTACTTC	CASSQDIRELLYF
many	TRBV10-2	TRBJ2-7	.	TGTGCCAGCAGCGAGGGGGGCTACGAGCAGTACTTC	CASSEGGYEQYF
few	TRBV9	TRBJ1-2	TRBD1	TGTGCCAGCAGCGTAGTGCCCGGACAGGGAAGCGGCTACACCTTC	CASSVVPGQGSGYTF
.	TRBV20-1	TRBJ1-5	.	TGCAGTGCTAGCGTCGTCGGAGGGAATCAGCCCCAGCATTTT	CSASVVGGNQPQHF
few	TRBV11-1	TRBJ2-3	TRBD2	TGTGCCAGCAGCTCCACTCCGGTGACTAGCGGAGATAGCACAGATACGCAGTATTTT	CASSSTPVTSGDSTDTQYF
few	TRBV20-1	TRBJ2-7	TRBD2	TGCAGTGCTAGAGATGGTCGAGTAGCGGGAGGGCCTGGGAGCGAGCAGTACTTC	CSARDGRVAGGPGSEQYF
.	TRBV20-1	TRBJ2-3	TRBD2	TGCAGTGCTCCACCTAGCGGGCGCACAGATACGCAGTATTTT	CSAPPSGRTDTQYF
.	TRBV20-1	TRBJ2-3	.	TGCAGTACAGCGGAACGCACAGATACGCAGTATTTT	CSTAERTDTQYF
few	TRBV9	TRBJ1-5	.	TGTGCCAGCAGCGACTCGCCGGACGTAGCTAGCAATCAGCCCCAGCATTTT	CASSDSPDVASNQPQHF
.	TRBV18	TRBJ2-1	TRBD1	TGTGCCAGCTCACGCCGGGACAGGGGGTACAATGAGCAGTTCTTC	CASSRRDRGYNEQFF
few	TRBV29-1	TRBJ1-1	.	TGCAGCGTCATTGAAGGACGGGGTGAAGCTTTCTTT	CSVIEGRGEAFF
.	TRBV6-1	TRBJ1-4	TRBD1	TGTGCCAGCAGTGAAAGGAGGGGGCCTTCTAATGAAAAACTGTTTTTT	CASSERRGPSNEKLFF
once	TRBV20-1	TRBJ2-7	.	TGCAGTGCTAGAGATCATCAGGGCAGCGTCTACGAGCAGTACTTC	CSARDHQGSVYEQYF
few	TRBV4-2	TRBJ2-7	TRBD1	TGTGCCAGCAGCCAGAGGGGGCGCGCCTACGAGCAGTACTTC	CASSQRGRAYEQYF
few	TRBV4-1	TRBJ2-2	.	TGCGCCAGCAGCCAAGTCTTCCCGAACACCGGGGAGCTGTTTTTT	CASSQVFPNTGELFF
many	TRBV7-9	TRBJ1-1	.	TGTGCCAGCAGCTTGCCAGCCTTGGATGAAGCTTTCTTT	CASSLPALDEAFF
.	TRBV12-3/TRBV12-4	TRBJ1-2	.	TGTGCCAGCAGTTTAAGTATTGGGGGCGAAGGCTACACCTTC	CASSLSIGGEGYTF
once	TRBV5-1	TRBJ1-2	TRBD1	TGCGCCAGCAGCTTGGGAGGGACAGGTCGGCTCAGCTATGGCTACACCTTC	CASSLGGTGRLSYGYTF
.	TRBV3-1	TRBJ2-1	.	TGTGCCAGCATGCCAGGGGGACTACTAAACAATGAGCAGTTCTTC	CASMPGGLLNNEQFF
.	TRBV20-1	TRBJ2-7	.	TGCAGGGCTAGTAGCGGAACCTACGAGCAGTACTTC	CRASSGTYEQYF
.	TRBV29-1	TRBJ1-1	.	TGCAGTGTTATCTCGAGACCCCCGAACACTGAAGCTTTCTTT	CSVISRPPNTEAFF
many	TRBV29-1	TRBJ2-3	TRBD2	TGCAGCGTTGATGGACTAGCGGGTCCACCTTCCACAGATACGCAGTATTTT	CSVDGLAGPPSTDTQYF
few	TRBV7-9	TRBJ1-4	.	TGTGCCAGCAGCTTAGGACAATCTAATGAAAAACTGTTTTTT	CASSLGQSNEKLFF
.	TRBV20-1	TRBJ2-3	.	TGCAGTGCTAGAGATGGGGAAACTAGCACAGATACGCAGTATTTT	CSARDGETSTDTQYF
.	TRBV6-4	TRBJ1-5	TRBD1	TGTGCCAGCAACGGCTTGACAGGGACCTATTACAATCAGCCCCAGCATTTT	CASNGLTGTYYNQPQHF
few	TRBV7-7	TRBJ2-5	.	TGTGCCAGCAGCCCCCCGGACACCCGACCCCAGTACTTC	CASSPPDTRPQYF
few	TRBV29-1	TRBJ1-5	.	TGCAGCGTCCTCGAGGGGGGTCAGCCCCAGCATTTT	CSVLEGGQPQHF
few	TRBV6-2/TRBV6-3	TRBJ2-1	.	TGTGCCAGCACCTCCTTAACCGGTGAGCAGTTCTTC	CASTSLTGEQFF
many	TRBV11-2	TRBJ2-5	.	TGTGCCAGCAGCACGACTAGACAAGAGACCCAGTACTTC	CASSTTRQETQYF
.	TRBV4-1	TRBJ1-5	.	TGCGCCAGCAGCCCGGGACCACTAAGCAATCAGCCCCAGCATTTT	CASSPGPLSNQPQHF
many	TRBV29-1	TRBJ2-1	.	TGCAGCGTTGTAATCGGCGCTGCCTACAATGAGCAGTTCTTC	CSVVIGAAYNEQFF
few	TRBV7-7	TRBJ2-3	TRBD1	TGTGCCAGCAGGTTTTCACCATTAGGACAGGGGTTACCAGATACGCAGTATTTT	CASRFSPLGQGLPDTQYF
once	TRBV20-1	TRBJ1-2	TRBD1	TGCAGTGCTTGGGACAGGGTGAGGGATAACTATGGCTACACCTTC	CSAWDRVRDNYGYTF
.	TRBV10-2	TRBJ1-4	.	TGCGCCAGCAAGTGGGGGCGTGGGGGCGATGAAAAACTGTTTTTT	CASKWGRGGDEKLFF